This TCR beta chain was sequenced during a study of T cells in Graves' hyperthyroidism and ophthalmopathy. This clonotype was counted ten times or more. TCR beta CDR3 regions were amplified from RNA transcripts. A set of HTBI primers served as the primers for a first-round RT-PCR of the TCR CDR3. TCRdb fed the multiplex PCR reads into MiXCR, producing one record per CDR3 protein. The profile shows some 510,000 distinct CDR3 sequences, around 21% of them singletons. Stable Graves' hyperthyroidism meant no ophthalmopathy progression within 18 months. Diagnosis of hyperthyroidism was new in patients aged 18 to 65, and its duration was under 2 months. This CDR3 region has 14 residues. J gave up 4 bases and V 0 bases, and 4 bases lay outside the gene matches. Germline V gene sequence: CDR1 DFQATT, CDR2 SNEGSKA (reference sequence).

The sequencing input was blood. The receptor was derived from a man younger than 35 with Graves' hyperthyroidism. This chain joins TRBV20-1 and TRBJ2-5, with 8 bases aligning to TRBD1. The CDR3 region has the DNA TGCAGTGCTAGAGAGATTCAGGGGGCAGAGACCCAGTACTTC. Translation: CSAREIQGAETQYF.